This T cell receptor beta chain was sequenced in a study of Ad26.COV2.S vaccination and SARS-CoV-2 variants. The assay was immunoSEQ multiplex PCR, and TCRdb's table has in-frame clones only and misses some. The sample lists about 330,000 clones; almost 90% were seen once. This sample's treatment: approximately 18 received Ad26.COV2.S at low or high dose, single or two shots; several received placebo; per-sample allocation not given. Day 63 following the first vaccine or placebo injection was when the samples were taken. The receptor was derived from a person aged 18 to 59 who received the Ad26.COV2.S COVID-19 vaccine or a placebo. Material: peripheral blood, obtained in a trial of Ad26.COV2.S vaccine versus placebo.

CDR3 bases: TGTGCCAGCGCCGCCGTCAGGGGGAAGTATGAAAAACTGTTTTTT. Its translation: CASAAVRGKYEKLFF. This chain connects TRBV21-1 to TRBJ1-4; TRBD1, the D gene given by the table, was not confirmed from the DNA. TRBV21-1 is given as a pseudogene. CDR3 size: 15 residues.